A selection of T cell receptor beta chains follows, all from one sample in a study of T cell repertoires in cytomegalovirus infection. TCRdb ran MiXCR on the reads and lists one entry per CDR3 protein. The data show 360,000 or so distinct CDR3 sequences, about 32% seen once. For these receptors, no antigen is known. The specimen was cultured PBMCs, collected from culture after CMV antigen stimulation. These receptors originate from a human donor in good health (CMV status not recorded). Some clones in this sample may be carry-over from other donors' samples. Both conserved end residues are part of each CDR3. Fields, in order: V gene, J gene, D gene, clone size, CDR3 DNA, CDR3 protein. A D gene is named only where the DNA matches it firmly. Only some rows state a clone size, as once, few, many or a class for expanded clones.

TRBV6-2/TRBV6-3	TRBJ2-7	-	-	TGTGCCAGCAGTTACAGAGGGGAAACCTACGAGCAGTACTTC	CASSYRGETYEQYF
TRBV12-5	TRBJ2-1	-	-	TGTGCTAGTGGGTCGACCGCGTACAATGAGCAGTTCTTC	CASGSTAYNEQFF
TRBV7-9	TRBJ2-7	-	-	TGTGCCAGCAGCTCCGGCCTATTCTACGAGCAGTACTTC	CASSSGLFYEQYF
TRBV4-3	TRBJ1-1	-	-	TGCGCCAGCAGCCAAGCCCACGGCAACACTGAAGCTTTCTTT	CASSQAHGNTEAFF
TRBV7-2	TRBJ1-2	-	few	TGTGCCAGCAGCTTAGATTGGGGTGATGGCTACACCTTC	CASSLDWGDGYTF
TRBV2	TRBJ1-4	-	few	TGTGCCAGCAGTGATTTGGGGGCTGCAACTAATGAAAAACTGTTTTTT	CASSDLGAATNEKLFF
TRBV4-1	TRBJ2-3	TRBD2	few	TGCGCCAGCAGCCCCTTCGGGACTAGCGGGAGTGCAGATACGCAGTATTTT	CASSPFGTSGSADTQYF
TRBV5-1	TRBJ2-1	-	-	TGCGCCAGCAGCTTGGTTGATCCAAGTGAGAATGAGCAGTTCTTC	CASSLVDPSENEQFF
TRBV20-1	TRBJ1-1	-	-	TGCAGTGTCCCACGGTTCGGATTGAACACTGAAGCTTTCTTT	CSVPRFGLNTEAFF
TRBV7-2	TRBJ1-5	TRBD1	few	TGTGCCAGCAGCTCAGCCGGGACAGGGCCCAATCAGCCCCAGCATTTT	CASSSAGTGPNQPQHF
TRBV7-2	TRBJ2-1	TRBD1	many	TGTGCCAGCAGCTTAGATGAAGGGGGCGAGCAGTTCTTC	CASSLDEGGEQFF
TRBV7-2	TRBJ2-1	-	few	TGTGCCAGCAGCTTTGGGGGGTCGGCACGAGGGAACAATGAGCAGTTCTTC	CASSFGGSARGNNEQFF
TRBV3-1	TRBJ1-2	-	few	TGTGCCAGCAGCCCCCAGGGGCAAGACTATGGCTACACCTTC	CASSPQGQDYGYTF
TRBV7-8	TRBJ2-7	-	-	TGTGCCAGCAGCTTAGGGCGGGGAGTGGGCTACGAGCAGTACTTC	CASSLGRGVGYEQYF
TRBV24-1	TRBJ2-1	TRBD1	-	TGTGCCACCAGTGATTACTCCCGGGACAGACTAAACTCCTACAATGAGCAGTTCTTC	CATSDYSRDRLNSYNEQFF
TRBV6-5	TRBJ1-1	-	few	TGTGCCAGCAGTTATTCGGGACTGTTCACTGAAGCTTTCTTT	CASSYSGLFTEAFF
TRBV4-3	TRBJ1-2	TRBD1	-	TGCGCCAGCAGCCCCTCCGGGGGGACAGATTATTATGGCTACACCTTC	CASSPSGGTDYYGYTF
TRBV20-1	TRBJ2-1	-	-	TGCAGTGCTAGGGTCCGGGGGCTAAGCTCCTACAATGAGCAGTTCTTC	CSARVRGLSSYNEQFF
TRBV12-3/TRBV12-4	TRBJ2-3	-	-	TGTGCCAGCAGTTTAGGACCGTTTAGCACAGATACGCAGTATTTT	CASSLGPFSTDTQYF
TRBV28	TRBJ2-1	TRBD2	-	TGTGCCAGCAGTCGTAGCGGGGGGGGCAATGAGCAGTTCTTC	CASSRSGGGNEQFF
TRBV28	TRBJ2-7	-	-	TGTGCCAGCAGTTTGGATGCTAGCGTTTTAAGCAAGTACTTC	CASSLDASVLSKYF
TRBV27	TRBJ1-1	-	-	TGTGCCAGCAGTTTTGTTGGGGGAGAGGCTTTCTTT	CASSFVGGEAFF
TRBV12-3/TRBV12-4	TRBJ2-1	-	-	TGTGCCCTTCCCCAAAACTACTTGGCCTACAATGAGCAGTTCTTC	CALPQNYLAYNEQFF
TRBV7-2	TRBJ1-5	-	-	TGTGCCAGCAGCTTAGGGGGGCCGGGGAATCAGCCCCAGCATTTT	CASSLGGPGNQPQHF
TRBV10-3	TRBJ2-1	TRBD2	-	TGTGCCATCAGAACTCTAGCGGGTCCATACAATGAGCAGTTCTTC	CAIRTLAGPYNEQFF
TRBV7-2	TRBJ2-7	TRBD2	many	TGTGCCAGCAGCCGCCTTCGGGGGGTGCACTACGAGCAGTACTTC	CASSRLRGVHYEQYF
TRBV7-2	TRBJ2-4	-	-	TGTGCCAGCAGCTTAGTTTTCTCGGACATTCAGTACTTC	CASSLVFSDIQYF
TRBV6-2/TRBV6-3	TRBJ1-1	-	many	TGTGCCAGCAGTTACGGGAGCACTGAAGCTTTCTTT	CASSYGSTEAFF
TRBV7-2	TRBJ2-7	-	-	TGTGCCAGCAGCTTTAATCGGATAGCCTACGAGCAGTACTTC	CASSFNRIAYEQYF
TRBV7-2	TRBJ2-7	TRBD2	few	TGTGCCAGCAGCTTACGTGCGGGAGGGACCTACGAGCAGTACTTC	CASSLRAGGTYEQYF
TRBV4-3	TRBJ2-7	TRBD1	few	TGCGCCAGCAGCCAAGATCAAGATCAGGGGGCGAGCTCCTACGAGCAGTACTTC	CASSQDQDQGASSYEQYF
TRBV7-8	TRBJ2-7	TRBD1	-	TGTGCCAGCAGCTTATCGAGGGACAGGGGCTACGAGCAGTACTTC	CASSLSRDRGYEQYF
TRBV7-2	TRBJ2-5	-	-	TGTGCCAGCAGCTTAGATAGGACGGGGCGGGAGACCCAGTACTTC	CASSLDRTGRETQYF
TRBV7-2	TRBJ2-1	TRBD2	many	TGTGCCAGCAGCTCCCTGGCCCCCGGACTAGCGGGACACAATGAGCAGTTCTTC	CASSSLAPGLAGHNEQFF
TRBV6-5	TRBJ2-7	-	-	TGTGCCAGCAGTCGCACGGAGGGCGGCGAGCAGTACTTC	CASSRTEGGEQYF
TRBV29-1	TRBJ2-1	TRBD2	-	TGCAGCGTTGGCCCCCGACTAGCGGACAATGAGCAGTTCTTC	CSVGPRLADNEQFF
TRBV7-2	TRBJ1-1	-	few	TGTGCCAGCAGCTCGTTGGGGGGTCAGACTGAAGCTTTCTTT	CASSSLGGQTEAFF
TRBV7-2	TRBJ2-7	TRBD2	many	TGTGCCAGCAGCTTCAATGGGGTAGCGGGAGAAAGTTACGAGCAGTACTTC	CASSFNGVAGESYEQYF
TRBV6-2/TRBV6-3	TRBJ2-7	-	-	TGTGCCAGCAGTTATACCGGGGCTACCTACGAGCAGTACTTC	CASSYTGATYEQYF
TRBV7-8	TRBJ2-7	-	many	TGTGCCAGCAGCCCACGGACGGCGTACGAGCAGTACTTC	CASSPRTAYEQYF
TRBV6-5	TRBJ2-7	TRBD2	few	TGTGCCAGCAGTTACTCAGGACTAGCGGGAACCTACGAGCAGTACTTC	CASSYSGLAGTYEQYF
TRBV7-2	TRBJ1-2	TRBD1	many	TGTGCCAGCAGCCCCGGACAGGGGGCTAACTATGGCTACACCTTC	CASSPGQGANYGYTF
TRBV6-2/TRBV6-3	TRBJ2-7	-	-	TGTGCCAGCAGTTCGGACGGCAGGGCTTGGAACGAGCAGTACTTC	CASSSDGRAWNEQYF